Included here is one TCR beta chain sequence, with context. Profiling relied on immunoSEQ multiplex PCR, and the TCRdb table lists in-frame clones only, not all of them. The repertoire holds about 480,000 clones, with approximately 90% as singletons. The sample belongs to a study of blood T cell repertoires in COVID-19. Participant reports of clinical history set cohort assignment. Sequences were obtained from PBMCs or T cells enriched from blood (not recorded which). This TCR derives from a woman aged 40 to 50 who had recovered from COVID-19.

The CDR3 DNA sequence: TGTGCCAGCAGCCAGCGGAGAAGCACAGATACGCAGTATTTT. Its translation: CASSQRRSTDTQYF. This chain links TRBV7-2 with TRBJ2-3, with D possibly TRBD2 on 5 matching bases. Trimming removed 5 bases from V and 0 bases from J, with 9 bases in between. The CDR3 sequence is 14 residues long. Germline CDR1 and CDR2: SGHTA and FQGNSA.